Sequencing of this T cell receptor (beta chain) was carried out in a study of human T cells and chemical hapten exposure. Time point described: patch test 1, 2 weeks after DPC sensitization. Treatment defined: therapeutic diphenylcyclopropenone sensitization with weekly scalp DPC. Patch tests were applied only after blood draws. The V gene lost 0 bases and the J gene lost 0 bases, with 14 bases spanning the gap. CDR1 and CDR2 (germline): LGHNA, YNFKEQ. The CDR3 runs 17 residues. This clonotype was found many times. The antigen remains unidentified. Study results and caveats: Controls formed significantly fewer large CDR3 similarity clusters than expanded TCRs did. TCRs exceeding a frequency of 1 in 1000 stayed unchanged under DPC sensitization.

TCRdb re-called the RACE reads through MiXCR, storing one row per CDR3 protein. This sample has about 380,000 distinct CDR3 sequences, with roughly 4.8% found just once. The source material was whole blood, sampled in connection with sensitization to the hapten diphenylcyclopropenone (DPC). This receptor was taken from a woman between 45 and 60 years old with alopecia areata. Some clones in this sample may be carry-over from other donors' samples. J is TRBJ1-1 and V is TRBV4-2; TRBD1 is a possible D gene (5 bases). The CDR3 protein is CASSQDIGERLNTEAFF. Written as DNA, the CDR3 is TGTGCCAGCAGCCAAGATATAGGGGAGAGGTTGAACACTGAAGCTTTCTTT.